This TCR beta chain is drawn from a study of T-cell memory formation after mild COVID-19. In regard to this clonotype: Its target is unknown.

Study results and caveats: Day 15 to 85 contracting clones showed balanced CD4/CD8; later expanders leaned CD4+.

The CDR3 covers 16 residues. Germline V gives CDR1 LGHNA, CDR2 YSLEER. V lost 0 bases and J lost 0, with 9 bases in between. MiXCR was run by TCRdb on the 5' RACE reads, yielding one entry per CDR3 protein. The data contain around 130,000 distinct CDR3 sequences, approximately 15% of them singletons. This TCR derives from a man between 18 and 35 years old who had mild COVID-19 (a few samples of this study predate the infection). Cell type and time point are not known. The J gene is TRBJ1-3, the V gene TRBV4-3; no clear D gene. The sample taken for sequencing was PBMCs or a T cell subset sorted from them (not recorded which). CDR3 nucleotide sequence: TGCGCCAGCAGCCAAGAACGGCTGAGCTCTGGAAACACCATATATTTT. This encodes CASSQERLSSGNTIYF.